Below, 21 T cell receptor beta chains from the same sample are listed, as sequenced in a study of shared clonotypes between healthy human individuals. Terminally differentiated effector memory CD45RA+ cells were excluded from the naive CD8 cells, which were CD45RO-negative and positively selected for CCR7. Profiling relied on immunoSEQ multiplex PCR, and the TCRdb table lists in-frame clones only, not all of them. The sample consists of about 2,200,000 clones, approximately 94% of them appearing once. Sequencing used naive CD8+ T cells from PBMCs. These TCRs come from a man between 18 and 29 years old in good health. Some clones in this sample may be carry-over from other donors' samples.

This clone was seen once. This chain connects TRBV11-2 to TRBJ2-7, with TRBD1 matching 9 bases. With 6 bases clipped from V and 3 bases from J, the junction kept 12 bases outside the gene matches. CDR1 is SGHAT, CDR2 FQNNGV, per germline. The CDR3 loop spans 16 amino acids. The CDR3: CASSLNPGQGIYEQYF. The CDR3 coding sequence is TGTGCCAGCAGTCTTAATCCGGGACAGGGTATCTACGAGCAGTACTTC.

This chain connects TRBV5-6 to TRBJ1-4, with a tentative D call TRBD1 (5 bases). CDR1 and CDR2 from the germline V gene are SGHDT and YYEEEE. The ends were cut back, 4 bases at V and 7 bases at J, with 14 bases in the middle. This CDR3 is built from 14 residues. The CDR3 sequence is CASSIFRGPEKLFF. The DNA of the CDR3 is TGTGCCAGCAGCATATTTAGGGGCCCTGAAAAACTGTTTTTT.

The J gene is TRBJ2-7, the V gene TRBV4-1; 7 nucleotides align to TRBD2. V lost 4 bases to trimming and J lost 6 bases; unmatched junction nucleotides: 27. Germline values: CDR1 MGHRA, CDR2 YSYEKL. The CDR3 covers 20 residues. CDR3 region: CASSLHRGESPRLKTGEQYF. CDR3 nucleotide sequence: TGCGCCAGCAGCCTTCATCGGGGGGAGAGTCCCCGCTTGAAGACGGGCGAGCAGTACTTC.

V and J are TRBV7-8 and TRBJ2-1, with D perhaps matching TRBD1 or TRBD2 (5 bases each). Germline V gene data show CDR1 as SGHVS and CDR2 as FQNEAQ. V lost 3 bases and J lost 6, with 12 bases in between. The CDR3 extends over 14 amino acids. The CDR3 region is CASSLSMRGNEQFF. The CDR3, as DNA: TGTGCCAGCAGCTTGAGCATGAGGGGCAATGAGCAGTTCTTC.

V usage is TRBV19 and J usage is TRBJ2-7, with D perhaps matching TRBD1 (6 bases). Germline lookup yields CDR1 LNHDA and CDR2 SQIVND (reference sequence). With 4 bases removed from V and 0 bases from J, the gap between germline ends came to 16 bases. This CDR3 has 16 amino acids. This chain's CDR3 is CASSNPTGQGSYEQYF. DNA for the CDR3: TGTGCCAGTAGTAATCCCACGGGACAAGGCTCCTACGAGCAGTACTTC. Supplemented by reference TRBV19 and TRBJ2-7, the full variable domain reads DGGITQSPKYLFRKEGQNVTLSCEQNLNHDAMYWYRQDPGQGLRLIYYSQIVNDFQKGDIAEGYSVSREKKESFPLTVTSAQKNPTAFYLCASSNPTGQGSYEQYFGPGTRLTVT.

V and J are TRBV28 and TRBJ2-1, with TRBD2 matching 7 bases. The CDR3 runs to 14 residues. Per germline, CDR1 MDHEN and CDR2 SYDVKM. Trimming took 10 bases from V and 7 from J; bases not matched to a gene: 13. The CDR3 spells CANKRAGEDNEQFF. The CDR3 DNA reads TGTGCCAACAAAAGGGCGGGAGAGGATAATGAGCAGTTCTTC.

V gene TRBV29-1 combines with J gene TRBJ2-6; D unresolved. This CDR3 comprises 15 residues. Trimming shortened V by 0 bases and J by 2 bases, and 8 bases separated the two germline ends. CDR1 SQVTM and CDR2 ANQGSEA come from the germline V gene. CDR3 sequence: CSVEDFVTGANVLTF. The DNA for the CDR3 is TGCAGCGTTGAAGATTTCGTAACTGGGGCCAACGTCCTGACTTTC.

The chain carries TRBV5-6 and TRBJ2-7; no clear D. The germline gives CDR1 SGHDT, CDR2 YYEEEE. The CDR3 extends over 15 amino acids. Between the trimmed V and J ends, which lost 1 base and 2 bases, there was a span of 13 bases. The CDR3 is CASSLRADYPYEQYF. The DNA for the CDR3 is TGTGCCAGCAGCTTGAGGGCAGATTACCCCTACGAGCAGTACTTC. The variable domain in full, completed from reference TRBV5-6 and TRBJ2-7, reads DAGVTQSPTHLIKTRGQQVTLRCSPKSGHDTVSWYQQALGQGPQFIFQYYEEEERQRGNFPDRFSGHQFPNYSSELNVNALLLGDSALYLCASSLRADYPYEQYFGPGTRLTVT.

This chain uses TRBV29-1 with TRBJ2-7; TRBD1 matches at 9 bases. The germline CDR1 and CDR2 sequences are SQVTM and ANQGSEA. This CDR3 comprises 12 residues. The CDR3 protein is CSRDRDSYEQYF. The CDR3 nucleotides read TGCAGTCGGGACAGGGATTCCTACGAGCAGTACTTC.

The gene calls are TRBV2 and TRBJ2-1; 11 nucleotides match TRBD2. The trim removed 7 bases at V and 0 bases at J, leaving 17 bases unmatched. Per the germline V gene, CDR1 is SNHLY and CDR2 is FYNNEI. The CDR3 extends over 20 amino acids. The CDR3 region is CASTGSTSGRIGSSYNEQFF. Here the CDR3 DNA reads TGTGCCAGCACTGGCTCTACTAGCGGGAGAATCGGGAGCTCCTACAATGAGCAGTTCTTC.

V gene TRBV4-1 combines with J gene TRBJ1-2; perhaps TRBD1 as D (6 bases). CDR3 length equals 16 residues. CDR1 is MGHRA and CDR2 is YSYEKL in the germline V gene. Between the trimmed V and J ends, which lost 3 bases and 1 base, there was a span of 15 bases. This CDR3 reads CASSHFDTGINYGYTF. The CDR3 nucleotides are TGCGCCAGCAGCCATTTTGATACAGGGATTAACTATGGCTACACCTTC.

The V gene is TRBV15, the J gene TRBJ1-3; 11 bases map to TRBD1. There are 17 residues in the CDR3. The germline CDR1 and CDR2 sequences are LNHNV and YYDKDF (reference sequence). The ends lost 3 bases at V and 8 bases at J; junction bases unmatched: 12. For the CDR3, the DNA is TGTGCCACCAGCAGCCGCGGTGGACAGGGGGCAGGTGACACCATATATTTT. Its protein product is CATSSRGGQGAGDTIYF.

The chain has TRBV28 and TRBJ2-1; 13 positions agree with TRBD2. CDR3 length: 21 residues. Trimming removed 5 bases from V and 4 bases from J; junction bases left unmatched: 20. Germline loops: CDR1 MDHEN, CDR2 SYDVKM. The CDR3 DNA is TGTGCCAGCAGTCCGAGGGGATGGGGGACTAGCGGGACCCGGGCTTACAATGAGCAGTTCTTC. This sequence encodes CASSPRGWGTSGTRAYNEQFF.

The rearrangement links TRBV11-2 to TRBJ1-2; weak D call: TRBD1 (5 bases). Germline assignment: CDR1 SGHAT and CDR2 FQNNGV. This CDR3 has 13 residues. Deletions cut 6 bases from V and 6 bases from J, with 14 bases between. The CDR3 DNA follows: TGTGCCAGCAGGGGCTGGGGCGGAGATGGCTACACCTTC. It yields the protein CASRGWGGDGYTF.

The V call is TRBV27, the J call TRBJ2-5; D perhaps matches TRBD1 (5 bases). Trimming pared 4 bases from V and 1 base from J, leaving 19 bases between. The CDR3 has 17 residues. Germline V gives CDR1 MNHEY, CDR2 SMNVEV (reference sequence). The CDR3 protein is CASSSKGQYVTQETQYF. CDR3 DNA: TGTGCCAGCAGTTCCAAGGGGCAGTACGTGACCCAAGAGACCCAGTACTTC.

V and J are TRBV7-8 and TRBJ2-3, with a tentative D call TRBD2 (5 bases). The CDR3 is 13 amino acids. Trimming removed 11 bases at V and 0 bases at J, with 12 bases between. Germline CDR1 SGHVS, CDR2 FQNEAQ. The CDR3 DNA reads as TGTGCCTCCTTTAGCGCTAGCACAGATACGCAGTATTTT. Protein product: CASFSASTDTQYF.

V usage is TRBV7-9 and J usage is TRBJ2-1, with 10 bases lining up with TRBD2. The germline V gene has CDR1 SEHNR and CDR2 FQNEAQ (reference sequence). The trim removed 5 bases at V and 3 bases at J, leaving 7 bases unmatched. CDR3 length equals 16 residues. Written as DNA, the CDR3 is TGTGCCAGCAGCCCGAGGACTAGCGGTAACTACAATGAGCAGTTCTTC. This sequence encodes CASSPRTSGNYNEQFF.

The chain carries TRBV2 and TRBJ2-3; D unclear. V lost 7 bases and J 2 bases, leaving 10 bases between the germline ends. Germline loops: CDR1 SNHLY, CDR2 FYNNEI. The CDR3 has 13 residues. The CDR3, as DNA: TGTGCCAGCAACAGACAATACACAGATACGCAGTATTTT. It codes for CASNRQYTDTQYF.

The chain carries TRBV5-1 and TRBJ2-2; TRBD1 agrees at 12 bases. The V and J ends lost 3 bases and 5 bases, in that order; junction bases with no gene match: 17. CDR3 length: 20 residues. Germline CDR1 SGHRS, CDR2 YFSETQ. CDR3 sequence (DNA): TGCGCCAGCAGCTCGGAGAACCGGGACAGGGGGCTTCGAGGGACCGGGGAGCTGTTTTTT. Translation gives CASSSENRDRGLRGTGELFF.

V and J are TRBV5-1 and TRBJ1-1; 10 bases are a match to TRBD1. CDR1 is SGHRS and CDR2 is YFSETQ in the germline V gene. The V and J ends lost 6 bases and 0 bases, in that order; junction bases with no gene match: 11. The CDR3 is 17 residues long. The CDR3: CASTLLDRGLMNTEAFF. The CDR3 DNA reads as TGCGCCAGCACACTGTTAGACAGGGGGCTGATGAACACTGAAGCTTTCTTT.

This clone occurred a few times. The chain uses TRBV28 and TRBJ1-2, with a possible D match to TRBD1 (6 bases). This CDR3 is 11 amino acids long. V shed 7 bases and J shed 7 bases, with 10 bases lying between them. Germline V gene sequence: CDR1 MDHEN, CDR2 SYDVKM. The CDR3: CASTARGGYTF. The CDR3 DNA reads TGTGCCAGCACCGCCAGGGGTGGCTACACCTTC.